This passage covers 13 T cell receptor beta chains from one sample sequenced in a study of blood T cell repertoires in COVID-19. Measured with immunoSEQ multiplex PCR; TCRdb has only the in-frame clones, and not every one. Of some 350,000 clones in the sample, over 70% are singletons; the top ten hold 3%. What was sequenced was peripheral blood. Receptor source: a man aged 25-40 years with active or convalescent COVID-19.

The V and J genes are TRBV28 and TRBJ1-1; TRBD1 matches at 8 bases. The CDR3 extends over 15 amino acids. V was pared by 5 bases and J by 3 bases, with 8 bases of the junction left unmatched. Germline lookup yields CDR1 MDHEN and CDR2 SYDVKM. The CDR3 nucleotides read TGTGCCAGCAGTATAACCGACAGGGGTCACACTGAAGCTTTCTTT. This translates into CASSITDRGHTEAFF.

The J gene is TRBJ2-1, the V gene TRBV5-8; 12 bases are a match to TRBD2. The CDR3 is 17 residues long. CDR1 and CDR2 from the germline V gene are SGHTS and YDEGEE. V lost 3 bases to trimming and J lost 8 bases; unmatched junction nucleotides: 12. The chain's CDR3 is CASSSASSGRATDEQFF. The DNA of the CDR3 is TGTGCCAGCAGCTCCGCTTCTAGCGGGAGGGCCACTGATGAGCAGTTCTTC.

The chain is built from TRBV9 and TRBJ2-1, with D possibly TRBD2 on 6 matching bases. V lost 0 bases, J lost 7 bases, and 17 bases lay in between. Germline V lookup: CDR1 SGDLS, CDR2 YYNGEE. CDR3 length: 16 amino acids. CDR3 coding DNA: TGTGCCAGCAGCGTAGGCAGCGGCGGGGCCCGTAATGAGCAGTTCTTC. Its translation: CASSVGSGGARNEQFF.

The gene calls are TRBV27 and TRBJ2-3; 7 nucleotides align to TRBD1. V lost 7 bases to trimming and J lost 4 bases; unmatched junction nucleotides: 2. Looked up from germline, CDR1 is MNHEY and CDR2 is SMNVEV (reference sequence). The CDR3 loop spans 12 amino acids. CDR3 nucleotides: TGTGCCAGCAAAGGGGGCCCAGATACGCAGTATTTT. Encoded protein: CASKGGPDTQYF.

The DNA of the CDR3 is TGTGCCAGCAGCTTCGGGGGGAACACTGAAGCTTTCTTT. Protein sequence: CASSFGGNTEAFF. The V gene is TRBV6-5, the J gene TRBJ1-1, with D maybe TRBD1 (5 bases). This CDR3 is built from 13 residues. V was cut by 6 bases and J by 1 base, with 9 bases left in between. CDR1 and CDR2 (germline): MNHEY, SVGAGI.

The V and J genes are TRBV30 and TRBJ1-4, with 10 bases lining up with TRBD1. This CDR3 comprises 18 residues. The germline gives CDR1 GTSNPN, CDR2 SVGIG (reference sequence). The V gene end was trimmed by 0 bases and the J gene end by 0 bases; junction bases not matched to a gene: 7. CDR3 sequence (DNA): TGTGCCTGGAGTGTTCGGGACAGGGGACGTCCAACTAATGAAAAACTGTTTTTT. It is translated as CAWSVRDRGRPTNEKLFF.

This chain links TRBV30 with TRBJ1-1; D gene unclear. Germline V CDR1 and CDR2: GTSNPN, SVGIG (reference sequence). Deletions cut 3 bases from V and 6 bases from J, with 14 bases between. The CDR3 is 13 amino acids. The CDR3 spells CAWSPEILSEAFF. CDR3 coding DNA: TGTGCCTGGAGCCCTGAGATCCTGTCTGAAGCTTTCTTT.

This clone was observed a few times. V gene TRBV5-1 combines with J gene TRBJ2-7; 8 bases line up with TRBD1. The ends lost 0 bases at V and 9 bases at J; junction bases unmatched: 14. Germline CDR1 reads SGHRS; CDR2 reads YFSETQ. The CDR3 extends over 16 amino acids. CDR3 in amino acids: CASSLAGQALLSGQYF. As DNA, the CDR3 is TGCGCCAGCAGCTTGGCGGGACAGGCTTTACTGTCGGGGCAGTACTTC.

CDR3 bases: TGTGCCAGCAGCCGAGCCGGGACAGGGACTGAAAAACTGTTTTTT. It codes for CASSRAGTGTEKLFF. The chain has TRBV3-1 (or the pseudogene TRBV3-2) and TRBJ1-4; 9 nucleotides match TRBD1. The germline V gene has CDR1 LGHDT and CDR2 YNNKEL (reference sequence). The CDR3 has 15 residues. With 4 bases clipped from V and 7 bases from J, the junction kept 7 bases outside the gene matches.

The J gene is TRBJ2-1, the V gene TRBV19; TRBD2 matches 9 bases. The CDR3 loop spans 15 amino acids. The V segment lost 3 bases and the J segment 8 bases; nucleotides outside the gene matches: 8. Germline CDR1 and CDR2: LNHDA and SQIVND (reference sequence). CDR3 in amino acids: CASSIAASGNHEQFF. The CDR3 DNA sequence: TGTGCCAGTAGTATCGCAGCTAGCGGGAACCATGAGCAGTTCTTC.

The rearrangement joins TRBV9 to TRBJ1-5, with 10 bases that match TRBD1. Trimming at V came to 4 bases and at J to 9 bases, leaving 10 bases not matched to a gene. The CDR3 extends over 15 amino acids. The germline CDR1 and CDR2 sequences are SGDLS and YYNGEE. In nucleotides, the CDR3 is TGTGCCAGCAGCCCCGGGACAGGGGAGGGTAGGCCCCAGCATTTT. This encodes CASSPGTGEGRPQHF.

The chain recombines TRBV30 with TRBJ1-1; D call uncertain. Germline lookup yields CDR1 GTSNPN and CDR2 SVGIG (reference sequence). V was shortened by 3 bases and J by 3 bases, with 11 bases between the two germline ends. CDR3 length: 13 residues. The CDR3 sequence is CAWRTLAYTEAFF. For the CDR3, the DNA is TGTGCCTGGAGGACTCTGGCGTACACTGAAGCTTTCTTT.

The CDR3 is CASSDSPNTEAFF. CDR3 sequence (DNA): TGTGCCAGCAGCGACTCTCCAAACACTGAAGCTTTCTTT. The rearrangement links TRBV7-3 to TRBJ1-1; D not certain. V lost 5 bases to trimming and J lost 2 bases, with 9 bases between them. Germline lookup yields CDR1 SGHTA and CDR2 FQGTGA. The CDR3 has 13 residues.